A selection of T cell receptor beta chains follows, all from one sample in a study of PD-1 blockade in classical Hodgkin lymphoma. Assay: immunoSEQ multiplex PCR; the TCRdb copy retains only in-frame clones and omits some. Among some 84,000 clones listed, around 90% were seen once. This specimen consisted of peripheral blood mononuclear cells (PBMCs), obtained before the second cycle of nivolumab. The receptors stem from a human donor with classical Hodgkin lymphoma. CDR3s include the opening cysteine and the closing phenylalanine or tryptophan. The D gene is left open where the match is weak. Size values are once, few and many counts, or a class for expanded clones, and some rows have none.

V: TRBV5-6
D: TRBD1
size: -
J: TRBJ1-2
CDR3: CASSLAGTGPTLTGYTF
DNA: TGTGCCAGCAGCTTGGCCGGGACAGGGCCTACTCTTACGGGCTACACCTTC

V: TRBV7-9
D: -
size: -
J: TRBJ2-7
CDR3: CASSFSQGGGGFYEQYF
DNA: TGTGCCAGCAGCTTTTCTCAAGGGGGGGGAGGTTTCTACGAGCAGTACTTC

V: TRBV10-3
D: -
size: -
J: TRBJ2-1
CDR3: CAISGSGDEQFF
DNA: TGTGCCATCAGTGGTTCTGGAGATGAGCAGTTCTTC

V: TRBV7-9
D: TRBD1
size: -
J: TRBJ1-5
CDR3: CASSLTGTGVQPQHF
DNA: TGTGCCAGCAGCTTAACGGGGACAGGGGTTCAGCCCCAGCATTTT

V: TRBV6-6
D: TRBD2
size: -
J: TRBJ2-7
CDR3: CASHKFAGGPKYEQYF
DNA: TGTGCCAGCCACAAGTTCGCGGGAGGTCCAAAATACGAGCAGTACTTC

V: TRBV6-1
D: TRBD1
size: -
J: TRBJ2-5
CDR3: CASSRDRARETQYF
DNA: TGTGCCAGCAGTAGGGACAGGGCCCGAGAGACCCAGTACTTC

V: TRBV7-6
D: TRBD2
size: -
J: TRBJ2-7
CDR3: CASSLRGGGSGDEQYF
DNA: TGTGCCAGCAGCTTACGCGGAGGGGGTAGCGGGGACGAGCAGTACTTC

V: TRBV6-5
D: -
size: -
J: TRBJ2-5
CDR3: CASSFGRNRETQYF
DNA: TGTGCCAGCAGTTTCGGACGTAACCGGGAGACCCAGTACTTC

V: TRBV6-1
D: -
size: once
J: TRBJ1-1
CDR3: CASSERQHTEAFF
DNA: TGTGCCAGCAGTGAAAGACAGCACACTGAAGCTTTCTTT

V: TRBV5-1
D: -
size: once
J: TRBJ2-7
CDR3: CASSTGDAYEQYF
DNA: TGCGCCAGCAGCACCGGAGACGCCTACGAGCAGTACTTC

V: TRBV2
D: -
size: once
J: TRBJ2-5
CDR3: CASNSGWQETQYF
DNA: TGTGCCAGCAATAGCGGATGGCAAGAGACCCAGTACTTC

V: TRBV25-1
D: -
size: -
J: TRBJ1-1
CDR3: CASSEYRGAVNTEAFF
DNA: TGTGCCAGCAGTGAATATCGGGGGGCGGTCAACACTGAAGCTTTCTTT

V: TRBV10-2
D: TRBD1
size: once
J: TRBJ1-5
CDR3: CASRSGTGGFLRNQPQHF
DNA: TGCGCCAGCAGATCCGGGACAGGGGGCTTTTTGAGAAATCAGCCCCAGCATTTT

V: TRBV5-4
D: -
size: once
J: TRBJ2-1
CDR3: CASSYLATNEQFF
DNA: TGTGCCAGCAGCTACCTAGCGACCAATGAGCAGTTCTTC

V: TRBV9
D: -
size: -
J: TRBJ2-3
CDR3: CASSGDTQYF
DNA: TGTGCCAGCAGCGGAGATACGCAGTATTTT

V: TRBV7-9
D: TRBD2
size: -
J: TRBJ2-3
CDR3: CASSSRLARTDTQYF
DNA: TGTGCCAGCAGCTCGCGACTAGCTCGAACAGATACGCAGTATTTT

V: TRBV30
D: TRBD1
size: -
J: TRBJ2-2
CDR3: CAWTGTGGIGELFF
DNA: TGTGCCTGGACCGGGACAGGGGGTATCGGGGAGCTGTTTTTT

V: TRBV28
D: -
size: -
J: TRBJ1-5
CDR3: CASSLLYQPQHF
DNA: TGTGCCAGCAGTTTATTGTATCAGCCCCAGCATTTT

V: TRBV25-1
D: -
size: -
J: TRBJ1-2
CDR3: CASSDPGTVRYTF
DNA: TGTGCCAGCAGTGACCCCGGGACTGTTAGATACACCTTC

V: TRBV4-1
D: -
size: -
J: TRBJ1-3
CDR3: CASSQVGNTIYF
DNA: TGCGCCAGCAGCCAAGTGGGAAACACCATATATTTT

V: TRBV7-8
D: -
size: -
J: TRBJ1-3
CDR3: CASSLFAANSGNTIYF
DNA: TGTGCCAGCAGCTTATTCGCAGCCAACTCTGGAAACACCATATATTTT

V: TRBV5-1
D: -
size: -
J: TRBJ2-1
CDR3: CASSSTVSSYNEQFF
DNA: TGCGCCAGCAGCTCGACAGTTAGCTCCTACAATGAGCAGTTCTTC

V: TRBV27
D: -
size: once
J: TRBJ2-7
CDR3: CASSMTRVNEQYF
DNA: TGTGCCAGCAGTATGACTAGGGTAAACGAGCAGTACTTC